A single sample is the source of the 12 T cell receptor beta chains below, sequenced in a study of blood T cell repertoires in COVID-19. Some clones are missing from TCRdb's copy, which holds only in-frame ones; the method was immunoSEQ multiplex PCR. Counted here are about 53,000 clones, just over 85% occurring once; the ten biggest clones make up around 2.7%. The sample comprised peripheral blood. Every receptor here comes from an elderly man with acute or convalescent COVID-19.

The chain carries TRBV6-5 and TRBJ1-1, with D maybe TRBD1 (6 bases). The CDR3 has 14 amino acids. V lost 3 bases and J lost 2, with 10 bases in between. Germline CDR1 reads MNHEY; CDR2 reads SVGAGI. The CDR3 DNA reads TGTGCCAGCAGTTATAGACAGGATAACACTGAAGCTTTCTTT. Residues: CASSYRQDNTEAFF.

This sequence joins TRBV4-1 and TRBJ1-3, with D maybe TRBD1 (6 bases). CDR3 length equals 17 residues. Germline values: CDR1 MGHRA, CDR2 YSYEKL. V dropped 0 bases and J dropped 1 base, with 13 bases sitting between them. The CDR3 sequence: CASSQDLGTLSGNTIYF. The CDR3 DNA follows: TGCGCCAGCAGCCAAGATTTAGGGACACTGTCTGGAAACACCATATATTTT.

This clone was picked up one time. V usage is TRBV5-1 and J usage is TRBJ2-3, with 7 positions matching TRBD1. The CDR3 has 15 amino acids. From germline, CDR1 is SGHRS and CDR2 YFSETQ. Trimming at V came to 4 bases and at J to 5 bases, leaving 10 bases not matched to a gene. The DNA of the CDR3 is TGCGCCAGCAGCCGAGACAGGGATCGTGGAGATACGCAGTATTTT. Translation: CASSRDRDRGDTQYF.

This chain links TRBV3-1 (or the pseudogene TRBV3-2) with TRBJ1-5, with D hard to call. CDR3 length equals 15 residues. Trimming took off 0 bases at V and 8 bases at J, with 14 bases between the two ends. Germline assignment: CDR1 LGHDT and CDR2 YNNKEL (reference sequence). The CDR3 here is CASSQDLRELEPQHF. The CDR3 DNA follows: TGTGCCAGCAGCCAAGATCTTAGGGAGCTGGAGCCCCAGCATTTT.

In DNA form, the CDR3 reads TGTGCCAGCAGTTTTGACAGGGGGGTAGCTGTAGCTTTCTTT. Translated: CASSFDRGVAVAFF. The chain is built from TRBV2 and TRBJ1-1; 9 bases agree with TRBD1. Germline loops: CDR1 SNHLY, CDR2 FYNNEI. This CDR3 has 14 amino acids. V gave up 5 bases and J gave up 10 bases; unmatched junction bases: 11.

This chain's CDR3 is CASSPRAGTGYSYEQYF. The CDR3 nucleotides read TGTGCCAGCAGCCCCCGAGCCGGGACAGGGTATAGCTACGAGCAGTACTTC. This chain connects TRBV9 to TRBJ2-7; 9 nucleotides agree with TRBD1. V lost 4 bases to trimming and J lost 3 bases; unmatched junction nucleotides: 14. There are 17 residues in the CDR3. Germline V gives CDR1 SGDLS, CDR2 YYNGEE.

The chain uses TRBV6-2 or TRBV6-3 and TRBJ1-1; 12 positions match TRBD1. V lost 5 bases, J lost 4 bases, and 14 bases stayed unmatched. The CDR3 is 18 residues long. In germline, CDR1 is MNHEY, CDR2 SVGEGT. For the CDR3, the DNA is TGTGCCAGCAGTCTGCGTCCCGGGACAGGGGGCCGGGGCACTGAAGCTTTCTTT. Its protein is CASSLRPGTGGRGTEAFF.

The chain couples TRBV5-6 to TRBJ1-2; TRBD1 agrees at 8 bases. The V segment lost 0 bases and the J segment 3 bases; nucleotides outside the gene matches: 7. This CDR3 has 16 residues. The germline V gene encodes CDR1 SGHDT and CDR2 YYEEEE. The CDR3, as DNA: TGTGCCAGCAGCTTGGAGGACAGGGCAGGACACTATGGCTACACCTTC. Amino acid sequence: CASSLEDRAGHYGYTF.

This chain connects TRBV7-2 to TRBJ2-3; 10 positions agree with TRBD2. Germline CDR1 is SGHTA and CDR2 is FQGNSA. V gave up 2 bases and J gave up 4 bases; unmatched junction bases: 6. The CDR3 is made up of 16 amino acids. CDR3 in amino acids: CASSLNQRGGPDTQYF. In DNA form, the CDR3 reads TGTGCCAGCAGCTTAAATCAGCGGGGGGGCCCAGATACGCAGTATTTT. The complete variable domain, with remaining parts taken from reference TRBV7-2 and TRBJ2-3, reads GAGVSQSPSNKVTEKGKDVELRCDPISGHTALYWYRQSLGQGLEFLIYFQGNSAPDKSGLPSDRFSAERTGGSVSTLTIQRTQQEDSAVYLCASSLNQRGGPDTQYFGPGTRLTVL.

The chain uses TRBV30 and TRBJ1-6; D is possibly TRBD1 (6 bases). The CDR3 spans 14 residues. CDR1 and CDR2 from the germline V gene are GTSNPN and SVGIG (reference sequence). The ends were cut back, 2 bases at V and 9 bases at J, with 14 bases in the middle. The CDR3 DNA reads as TGTGCCTGGAGTAATGGGGGACATCTTTCACCCCTCCACTTT. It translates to CAWSNGGHLSPLHF.

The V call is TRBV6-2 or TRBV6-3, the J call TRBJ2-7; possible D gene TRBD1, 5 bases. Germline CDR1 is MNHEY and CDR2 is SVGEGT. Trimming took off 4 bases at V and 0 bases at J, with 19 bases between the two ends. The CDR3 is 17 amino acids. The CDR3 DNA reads TGTGCCAGCAGTTCACCCCTTTCAGGGCTAAGCTCCTACGAGCAGTACTTC. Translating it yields CASSSPLSGLSSYEQYF.

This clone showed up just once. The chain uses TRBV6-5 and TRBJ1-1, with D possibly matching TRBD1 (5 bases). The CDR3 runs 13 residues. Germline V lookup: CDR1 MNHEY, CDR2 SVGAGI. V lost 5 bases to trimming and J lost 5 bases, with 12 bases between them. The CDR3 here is CASSLGPRTEAFF. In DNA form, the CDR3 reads TGTGCCAGCAGTCTGGGGCCGCGGACTGAAGCTTTCTTT.